Listed below are T cell receptor beta chains from one sample, sequenced in a study of T-cell memory formation after mild COVID-19. TCRdb processed the 5' RACE reads anew with MiXCR; each CDR3 protein has one entry. The profile shows hundreds of thousands of distinct CDR3 sequences, about a fifth of them singletons. Sequences were obtained from PBMCs or a T cell subset sorted from them (not recorded which). The source is an adult woman who had mild COVID-19 (a few samples of this study predate the infection). Cell type and time point are not known. CDR3s include the opening cysteine and the closing phenylalanine or tryptophan. A D gene is named only where the DNA matches it firmly. Not all rows give a size; the values are once, few, many and, for expanded clones, a class.

D gene: TRBD1; J gene: TRBJ2-7; clone size: NA; V gene: TRBV24-1; CDR3 protein: CATSAAVGQGAGRTLYEQYF; CDR3 DNA: TGTGCCACCAGTGCGGCCGTGGGACAGGGGGCGGGTCGGACCCTCTACGAGCAGTACTTC
D gene: TRBD1; J gene: TRBJ2-6; clone size: NA; V gene: TRBV12-3/TRBV12-4; CDR3 protein: CASSPRDRIVRVLTF; CDR3 DNA: TGTGCCAGCAGTCCGAGGGACAGGATCGTTCGCGTCCTGACTTTC
D gene: NA; J gene: TRBJ2-3; clone size: few; V gene: TRBV29-1; CDR3 protein: CSVVTATDTQYF; CDR3 DNA: TGCAGCGTCGTGACCGCCACAGATACGCAGTATTTT
D gene: NA; J gene: TRBJ2-1; clone size: NA; V gene: TRBV7-9; CDR3 protein: CASSTPGVYNEQFF; CDR3 DNA: TGTGCCAGCAGCACCCCAGGGGTCTACAATGAGCAGTTCTTC
D gene: NA; J gene: TRBJ2-7; clone size: NA; V gene: TRBV10-3; CDR3 protein: CAISEGPLSSYEQYF; CDR3 DNA: TGTGCCATCAGTGAGGGTCCCCTTAGCTCCTACGAGCAGTACTTC
D gene: TRBD1; J gene: TRBJ2-5; clone size: NA; V gene: TRBV18; CDR3 protein: CASSPPFGTGIETQYF; CDR3 DNA: TGTGCCAGCTCACCACCGTTCGGGACAGGGATCGAGACCCAGTACTTC
D gene: NA; J gene: TRBJ1-6; clone size: few; V gene: TRBV9; CDR3 protein: CASSVADGTANSPLHF; CDR3 DNA: TGTGCCAGCAGCGTAGCTGACGGGACCGCTAATTCACCCCTCCACTTT
D gene: NA; J gene: TRBJ2-2; clone size: NA; V gene: TRBV5-1; CDR3 protein: CASSLHVASPGELFF; CDR3 DNA: TGCGCCAGCAGCTTGCATGTTGCGTCGCCCGGGGAGCTGTTTTTT
D gene: NA; J gene: TRBJ2-3; clone size: many; V gene: TRBV11-2; CDR3 protein: CASSLGALSTDTQYF; CDR3 DNA: TGTGCCAGCAGCTTAGGGGCGTTAAGCACAGATACGCAGTATTTT
D gene: TRBD2; J gene: TRBJ2-3; clone size: NA; V gene: TRBV7-3; CDR3 protein: CASSRYLAGGKDTQYF; CDR3 DNA: TGTGCCAGCAGCCGCTACTTAGCGGGGGGCAAAGATACGCAGTATTTT
D gene: NA; J gene: TRBJ2-3; clone size: few; V gene: TRBV10-3; CDR3 protein: CAISVSWTTSTDTQYF; CDR3 DNA: TGTGCCATCAGTGTTTCGTGGACCACTAGCACAGATACGCAGTATTTT
D gene: NA; J gene: TRBJ1-2; clone size: NA; V gene: TRBV7-9; CDR3 protein: CASASELYGYTF; CDR3 DNA: TGTGCCAGCGCCTCCGAGCTGTATGGCTACACCTTC
D gene: NA; J gene: TRBJ2-7; clone size: NA; V gene: TRBV20-1; CDR3 protein: CSAGSRGAPYEQYF; CDR3 DNA: TGCAGTGCGGGAAGCCGGGGGGCGCCTTACGAGCAGTACTTC
D gene: NA; J gene: TRBJ2-3; clone size: NA; V gene: TRBV20-1; CDR3 protein: CRPGGDTDTQYF; CDR3 DNA: TGCAGGCCCGGGGGAGACACAGATACGCAGTATTTT
D gene: TRBD1; J gene: TRBJ2-7; clone size: NA; V gene: TRBV28; CDR3 protein: CASSLPGQGLYEQYF; CDR3 DNA: TGTGCCAGCAGTCTTCCGGGACAGGGACTCTACGAGCAGTACTTC
D gene: NA; J gene: TRBJ1-1; clone size: NA; V gene: TRBV12-3/TRBV12-4; CDR3 protein: CASSLRRSKTEAFF; CDR3 DNA: TGTGCCAGCAGTTTAAGGCGGTCCAAGACTGAAGCTTTCTTT
D gene: NA; J gene: TRBJ2-3; clone size: few; V gene: TRBV7-9; CDR3 protein: CASSPGLVGDTQYF; CDR3 DNA: TGTGCCAGCAGCCCGGGGCTAGTAGGAGATACGCAGTATTTT
D gene: NA; J gene: TRBJ2-2; clone size: NA; V gene: TRBV4-2; CDR3 protein: CASSQEGHSTGELFF; CDR3 DNA: TGTGCCAGCAGCCAAGAAGGACACAGCACCGGGGAGCTGTTTTTT
D gene: NA; J gene: TRBJ1-1; clone size: NA; V gene: TRBV12-3/TRBV12-4; CDR3 protein: CASRWSGTEAFF; CDR3 DNA: TGTGCCAGCAGATGGTCGGGGACTGAAGCTTTCTTT
D gene: NA; J gene: TRBJ1-3; clone size: NA; V gene: TRBV11-2; CDR3 protein: CASSTYRSSGNTIYF; CDR3 DNA: TGTGCCAGCAGCACATATCGGAGCTCTGGAAACACCATATATTTT
D gene: NA; J gene: TRBJ2-1; clone size: few; V gene: TRBV20-1; CDR3 protein: CSARQGYEQFF; CDR3 DNA: TGCAGTGCTAGACAGGGGTATGAGCAGTTCTTC
D gene: NA; J gene: TRBJ2-3; clone size: NA; V gene: TRBV9; CDR3 protein: CASSAHPHGDTQYF; CDR3 DNA: TGTGCCAGCAGCGCCCACCCACATGGGGATACGCAGTATTTT
D gene: TRBD2; J gene: TRBJ2-7; clone size: NA; V gene: TRBV5-1; CDR3 protein: CASSLAYTRGGPNEQYF; CDR3 DNA: TGCGCCAGCAGCTTGGCCTACACCCGGGGGGGCCCCAACGAGCAGTACTTC
D gene: NA; J gene: TRBJ2-3; clone size: NA; V gene: TRBV9; CDR3 protein: CASSVEGTDTQYF; CDR3 DNA: TGTGCCAGCAGCGTAGAGGGGACAGATACGCAGTATTTT
D gene: TRBD1; J gene: TRBJ1-6; clone size: few; V gene: TRBV12-3/TRBV12-4; CDR3 protein: CASSLELGQGNSPLHF; CDR3 DNA: TGTGCCAGCAGTTTAGAGTTGGGACAGGGTAATTCACCCCTCCACTTT
D gene: NA; J gene: TRBJ2-7; clone size: NA; V gene: TRBV18; CDR3 protein: CASSKGLREQYF; CDR3 DNA: TGTGCCAGCTCGAAGGGGTTACGCGAGCAGTACTTC
D gene: NA; J gene: TRBJ1-4; clone size: few; V gene: TRBV14; CDR3 protein: CASSQEGNRLNEKLFF; CDR3 DNA: TGTGCCAGCAGCCAAGAAGGGAACAGGCTTAATGAAAAACTGTTTTTT
D gene: TRBD1; J gene: TRBJ1-1; clone size: NA; V gene: TRBV4-3; CDR3 protein: CASSQALGTGGRSTEAFF; CDR3 DNA: TGCGCCAGCAGCCAAGCGCTCGGGACAGGGGGCCGAAGCACTGAAGCTTTCTTT
D gene: NA; J gene: TRBJ2-3; clone size: few; V gene: TRBV5-1; CDR3 protein: CASSDLVGGTDTQYF; CDR3 DNA: TGCGCCAGCAGCGATCTTGTCGGGGGCACAGATACGCAGTATTTT
D gene: NA; J gene: TRBJ2-3; clone size: few; V gene: TRBV7-8; CDR3 protein: CASSLVFPVDTQYF; CDR3 DNA: TGTGCCAGCAGCTTAGTCTTCCCGGTTGATACGCAGTATTTT
D gene: NA; J gene: TRBJ2-1; clone size: NA; V gene: TRBV30; CDR3 protein: CAWSQGFGEQFF; CDR3 DNA: TGTGCCTGGAGCCAGGGGTTCGGTGAGCAGTTCTTC
D gene: TRBD2; J gene: TRBJ2-1; clone size: NA; V gene: TRBV25-1; CDR3 protein: CASSNSPGGSSYNEQFF; CDR3 DNA: TGTGCCAGCAGTAACTCACCGGGGGGGAGCTCCTACAATGAGCAGTTCTTC
D gene: TRBD1; J gene: TRBJ2-2; clone size: NA; V gene: TRBV12-3/TRBV12-4; CDR3 protein: CASNPDLGTGRGELFF; CDR3 DNA: TGTGCCAGCAATCCAGACCTCGGGACAGGGAGGGGGGAGCTGTTTTTT
D gene: NA; J gene: TRBJ2-5; clone size: few; V gene: TRBV6-2/TRBV6-3; CDR3 protein: CASSLEGPPGQYF; CDR3 DNA: TGTGCCAGCAGTTTGGAGGGACCTCCTGGCCAGTACTTC
D gene: NA; J gene: TRBJ1-3; clone size: NA; V gene: TRBV5-1; CDR3 protein: CASSQSPGPGSGNTIYF; CDR3 DNA: TGCGCCAGCAGCCAATCTCCGGGACCAGGATCTGGAAACACCATATATTTT
D gene: NA; J gene: TRBJ2-1; clone size: NA; V gene: TRBV3-1; CDR3 protein: CASSPRALADSYNEQFF; CDR3 DNA: TGTGCCAGCAGCCCTCGGGCCCTTGCCGACTCCTACAATGAGCAGTTCTTC
D gene: NA; J gene: TRBJ1-1; clone size: NA; V gene: TRBV6-6; CDR3 protein: CASSQPPATEAFF; CDR3 DNA: TGTGCCAGCAGTCAGCCACCGGCCACTGAAGCTTTCTTT
D gene: TRBD1; J gene: TRBJ1-1; clone size: few; V gene: TRBV7-9; CDR3 protein: CASSLVHRGRNTEAFF; CDR3 DNA: TGTGCCAGCAGCTTAGTACACAGGGGGCGGAACACTGAAGCTTTCTTT
D gene: NA; J gene: TRBJ2-7; clone size: many; V gene: TRBV24-1; CDR3 protein: CATSDPLRYEQYF; CDR3 DNA: TGTGCCACCAGTGACCCTCTACGATACGAGCAGTACTTC
D gene: NA; J gene: TRBJ2-3; clone size: NA; V gene: TRBV5-1; CDR3 protein: CASSLTGATDTQYF; CDR3 DNA: TGCGCCAGCAGCTTGACGGGGGCGACAGATACGCAGTATTTT
D gene: TRBD2; J gene: TRBJ2-7; clone size: few; V gene: TRBV11-3; CDR3 protein: CASRSTSGRIHEQYF; CDR3 DNA: TGTGCCAGCAGATCCACTAGCGGGAGAATCCACGAGCAGTACTTC
D gene: TRBD1; J gene: TRBJ2-5; clone size: NA; V gene: TRBV12-3/TRBV12-4; CDR3 protein: CASSTGQGGQETQYF; CDR3 DNA: TGTGCCAGCAGCACCGGACAGGGAGGACAAGAGACCCAGTACTTC
D gene: NA; J gene: TRBJ2-2; clone size: NA; V gene: TRBV4-2; CDR3 protein: CASSQARGPSNTGELFF; CDR3 DNA: TGTGCCAGCAGCCAAGCTCGCGGCCCCTCGAACACCGGGGAGCTGTTTTTT
D gene: NA; J gene: TRBJ1-2; clone size: NA; V gene: TRBV12-3/TRBV12-4; CDR3 protein: CASTRSKYGYTF; CDR3 DNA: TGTGCCAGCACCCGAAGTAAATATGGCTACACCTTC
D gene: TRBD2; J gene: TRBJ2-5; clone size: NA; V gene: TRBV7-3; CDR3 protein: CASSPGGRRGATSETQYF; CDR3 DNA: TGTGCCAGCAGCCCCGGAGGGCGGCGGGGGGCTACAAGCGAGACCCAGTACTTC
D gene: TRBD1; J gene: TRBJ2-6; clone size: NA; V gene: TRBV6-6; CDR3 protein: CASIRDRNSGANVLTF; CDR3 DNA: TGTGCCAGCATAAGGGACAGAAACTCTGGGGCCAACGTCCTGACTTTC
D gene: NA; J gene: TRBJ1-1; clone size: NA; V gene: TRBV19; CDR3 protein: CASSIDHIGTAEAFF; CDR3 DNA: TGTGCCAGTAGTATAGACCATATTGGGACCGCCGAAGCTTTCTTT
D gene: NA; J gene: TRBJ2-3; clone size: few; V gene: TRBV7-9; CDR3 protein: CASSIIYF; CDR3 DNA: TGTGCCAGCAGCATAATTTATTTT
D gene: TRBD2; J gene: TRBJ2-1; clone size: few; V gene: TRBV5-1; CDR3 protein: CASSPFREAFDEQFF; CDR3 DNA: TGCGCCAGCAGCCCTTTCCGGGAGGCCTTCGATGAGCAGTTCTTC
D gene: NA; J gene: TRBJ2-1; clone size: NA; V gene: TRBV15; CDR3 protein: CATSRESGFHEQFF; CDR3 DNA: TGTGCCACCAGCAGAGAGTCTGGGTTTCATGAGCAGTTCTTC
D gene: NA; J gene: TRBJ2-3; clone size: NA; V gene: TRBV4-1; CDR3 protein: CASSQGVGTSDTQYF; CDR3 DNA: TGCGCCAGCAGCCAAGGGGTCGGAACCTCAGATACGCAGTATTTT
D gene: NA; J gene: TRBJ2-5; clone size: NA; V gene: TRBV7-6; CDR3 protein: CASSLANGLQYF; CDR3 DNA: TGTGCCAGCAGCTTAGCAAATGGACTGCAGTACTTC
D gene: NA; J gene: TRBJ1-6; clone size: few; V gene: TRBV20-1; CDR3 protein: CSARDSYSPLHF; CDR3 DNA: TGCAGTGCTAGAGATTCCTATTCACCCCTCCACTTT
D gene: TRBD1; J gene: TRBJ1-1; clone size: NA; V gene: TRBV12-3/TRBV12-4; CDR3 protein: CASSKWTGNTEAFF; CDR3 DNA: TGTGCCAGCAGCAAATGGACAGGGAACACTGAAGCTTTCTTT
D gene: TRBD1; J gene: TRBJ1-2; clone size: few; V gene: TRBV9; CDR3 protein: CASSVAGQAVGYTF; CDR3 DNA: TGTGCCAGCAGCGTAGCTGGACAGGCCGTAGGCTACACCTTC
D gene: NA; J gene: TRBJ2-2; clone size: NA; V gene: TRBV4-2; CDR3 protein: CASSREAAGNTGELFF; CDR3 DNA: TGTGCCAGCAGCCGGGAAGCGGCGGGGAACACCGGGGAGCTGTTTTTT
D gene: NA; J gene: TRBJ1-2; clone size: few; V gene: TRBV3-1; CDR3 protein: CASSQVGTDGYTF; CDR3 DNA: TGTGCCAGCAGCCAAGTAGGCACAGATGGCTACACCTTC
D gene: NA; J gene: TRBJ1-1; clone size: NA; V gene: TRBV1; CDR3 protein: CTSSHARDLGTEAFF; CDR3 DNA: TGCACCAGCAGCCACGCCCGGGACCTGGGGACTGAAGCTTTCTTT
D gene: NA; J gene: TRBJ1-2; clone size: NA; V gene: TRBV2; CDR3 protein: CASSPWVVSLYGYTF; CDR3 DNA: TGTGCCAGCAGCCCCTGGGTCGTCTCCCTTTATGGCTACACCTTC